Listed below are T cell receptor beta chains from one sample, sequenced in a study of blood T cell repertoires in COVID-19. Some clones are missing from TCRdb's copy, which holds only in-frame ones; the method was immunoSEQ multiplex PCR. The table has a few hundred thousand clones, around four fifths seen once. Specimen: peripheral blood. The origin of the receptors is a woman between 45 and 60 years old with active or convalescent COVID-19. Each CDR3 is given with its conserved first and last residue. A D gene is named only where the DNA matches it firmly. Where a row states a size, it is once, few, many or the class of an expanded clone; other rows omit it.

abundance: -
d_gene: TRBD1
v_gene: TRBV5-1
j_gene: TRBJ1-2
CDR3aa: CASSLGQGRYYGYTF
CDR3nt: TGCGCCAGCAGCTTGGGACAGGGAAGGTACTATGGCTACACCTTC

abundance: -
d_gene: -
v_gene: TRBV27
j_gene: TRBJ2-7
CDR3aa: CASSINGTPGLAKQYF
CDR3nt: TGTGCCAGCAGTATCAATGGGACACCGGGATTAGCCAAGCAGTACTTC

abundance: -
d_gene: TRBD1
v_gene: TRBV4-1
j_gene: TRBJ1-2
CDR3aa: CASSQTGQGVYGYTF
CDR3nt: TGCGCCAGCAGCCAAACGGGACAGGGGGTCTATGGCTACACCTTC

abundance: -
d_gene: -
v_gene: TRBV15
j_gene: TRBJ1-5
CDR3aa: CATSRGRGYSNQPQHF
CDR3nt: TGTGCCACCAGCAGAGGTAGGGGGTATAGCAATCAGCCCCAGCATTTT

abundance: once
d_gene: TRBD1
v_gene: TRBV12-5
j_gene: TRBJ1-5
CDR3aa: CASGLSTGTSNQPQHF
CDR3nt: TGTGCTAGTGGTTTGTCGACAGGGACTAGCAATCAGCCCCAGCATTTT

abundance: -
d_gene: TRBD2
v_gene: TRBV19
j_gene: TRBJ2-2
CDR3aa: CASRNSGRVNTGELFF
CDR3nt: TGTGCCAGTAGAAATAGCGGGAGGGTGAACACCGGGGAGCTGTTTTTT

abundance: -
d_gene: -
v_gene: TRBV7-9
j_gene: TRBJ1-1
CDR3aa: CASSLSEFGTEAFF
CDR3nt: TGTGCCAGCAGCTTATCGGAGTTCGGCACTGAAGCTTTCTTT

abundance: once
d_gene: -
v_gene: TRBV7-9
j_gene: TRBJ1-2
CDR3aa: CASKSDGYTF
CDR3nt: TGTGCCAGCAAAAGCGATGGCTACACCTTC

abundance: -
d_gene: -
v_gene: TRBV20-1
j_gene: TRBJ1-2
CDR3aa: CSASVLEGRGYTF
CDR3nt: TGCAGTGCTAGTGTGTTGGAGGGACGGGGCTACACCTTC

abundance: few
d_gene: TRBD2
v_gene: TRBV27
j_gene: TRBJ2-2
CDR3aa: CASSLLAGVAGELFF
CDR3nt: TGTGCCAGCAGTCTCCTAGCGGGAGTTGCCGGGGAGCTGTTTTTT

abundance: once
d_gene: -
v_gene: TRBV19
j_gene: TRBJ2-5
CDR3aa: CASSSVGPETQYF
CDR3nt: TGTGCCAGTAGCTCAGTTGGCCCAGAGACCCAGTACTTC

abundance: -
d_gene: TRBD1
v_gene: TRBV6-5
j_gene: TRBJ1-5
CDR3aa: CASSQQGRRPQHF
CDR3nt: TGTGCCAGCAGTCAACAGGGGAGGAGGCCCCAGCATTTT

abundance: -
d_gene: TRBD2
v_gene: TRBV6-5
j_gene: TRBJ2-5
CDR3aa: CASRAGVPETQYF
CDR3nt: TGTGCCAGCAGGGCGGGAGTGCCAGAGACCCAGTACTTC

abundance: -
d_gene: -
v_gene: TRBV29-1
j_gene: TRBJ1-5
CDR3aa: CSVGGGDQPQHF
CDR3nt: TGCAGCGTTGGGGGGGGCGATCAGCCCCAGCATTTT

abundance: -
d_gene: -
v_gene: TRBV25-1
j_gene: TRBJ2-7
CDR3aa: CASSEYASYEQYF
CDR3nt: TGTGCCAGCAGTGAATATGCCAGCTACGAGCAGTACTTC

abundance: -
d_gene: TRBD2
v_gene: TRBV4-2
j_gene: TRBJ2-1
CDR3aa: CASSQGVLGSGSSYNEQFF
CDR3nt: TGTGCCAGCAGCCAAGGGGTCTTGGGTAGCGGGAGTTCGTACAATGAGCAGTTCTTC

abundance: -
d_gene: TRBD2
v_gene: TRBV29-1
j_gene: TRBJ2-5
CDR3aa: CSVVAGGLETQYF
CDR3nt: TGCAGCGTTGTGGCGGGAGGGTTAGAGACCCAGTACTTC

abundance: -
d_gene: TRBD2
v_gene: TRBV29-1
j_gene: TRBJ2-1
CDR3aa: CSVAGVLAGKNEQFF
CDR3nt: TGCAGCGTTGCGGGCGTTCTAGCGGGGAAGAATGAGCAGTTCTTC

abundance: -
d_gene: -
v_gene: TRBV5-1
j_gene: TRBJ2-6
CDR3aa: CASSLGLSGANVLTF
CDR3nt: TGCGCCAGCAGCTTGGGGCTCTCTGGGGCCAACGTCCTGACTTTC

abundance: few
d_gene: -
v_gene: TRBV25-1
j_gene: TRBJ2-2
CDR3aa: CATQGSGLTGELFF
CDR3nt: TGTGCCACCCAAGGGTCAGGGCTCACCGGGGAGCTGTTTTTT

abundance: -
d_gene: TRBD1
v_gene: TRBV2
j_gene: TRBJ1-2
CDR3aa: CASSAAGQENYGYTF
CDR3nt: TGTGCCAGCAGCGCGGCTGGACAGGAGAACTATGGCTACACCTTC

abundance: -
d_gene: -
v_gene: TRBV9
j_gene: TRBJ1-2
CDR3aa: CASSPSGGLSYTF
CDR3nt: TGTGCCAGCAGCCCATCGGGGGGGCTGAGCTACACCTTC

abundance: -
d_gene: TRBD1
v_gene: TRBV28
j_gene: TRBJ1-6
CDR3aa: CASSLAGGISSPLHF
CDR3nt: TGTGCCAGCAGTTTAGCAGGGGGCATAAGTTCACCCCTCCACTTT

abundance: -
d_gene: -
v_gene: TRBV7-2
j_gene: TRBJ1-2
CDR3aa: CASSPTRGVGYTF
CDR3nt: TGTGCCAGCAGCCCCACCCGGGGTGTCGGCTACACCTTC

abundance: -
d_gene: -
v_gene: TRBV18
j_gene: TRBJ2-5
CDR3aa: CASSLREHQETQYF
CDR3nt: TGTGCCAGCTCCCTTAGAGAGCACCAAGAGACCCAGTACTTC

abundance: -
d_gene: TRBD1
v_gene: TRBV3-1/TRBV3-2
j_gene: TRBJ1-5
CDR3aa: CASSQQGGCQPQHF
CDR3nt: TGTGCCAGCAGCCAGCAGGGGGGTTGTCAGCCCCAGCATTTT

abundance: -
d_gene: TRBD1
v_gene: TRBV18
j_gene: TRBJ1-1
CDR3aa: CASSPGDRVNTEAFF
CDR3nt: TGTGCCAGCTCACCCGGGGACAGGGTAAACACTGAAGCTTTCTTT

abundance: -
d_gene: -
v_gene: TRBV5-4
j_gene: TRBJ1-2
CDR3aa: CASSQQGRRGYTF
CDR3nt: TGTGCCAGCAGCCAGCAGGGGCGACGGGGCTACACCTTC

abundance: -
d_gene: TRBD2
v_gene: TRBV5-1
j_gene: TRBJ2-2
CDR3aa: CASRVLVAGKAGELFF
CDR3nt: TGCGCCAGCAGGGTACTCGTAGCGGGAAAGGCCGGGGAGCTGTTTTTT

abundance: -
d_gene: TRBD1
v_gene: TRBV2
j_gene: TRBJ1-2
CDR3aa: CASSGRGQTINYGYTF
CDR3nt: TGTGCCAGCAGTGGCAGGGGACAGACTATTAACTATGGCTACACCTTC

abundance: -
d_gene: -
v_gene: TRBV20-1
j_gene: TRBJ1-5
CDR3aa: CSATQGLTQHF
CDR3nt: TGCAGTGCTACCCAGGGTTTGACCCAGCATTTT

abundance: once
d_gene: TRBD1
v_gene: TRBV7-9
j_gene: TRBJ1-1
CDR3aa: CASSPRQGNTEAFF
CDR3nt: TGTGCCAGCAGCCCAAGACAGGGTAACACTGAAGCTTTCTTT

abundance: -
d_gene: -
v_gene: TRBV2
j_gene: TRBJ1-1
CDR3aa: CASTEGGFNTEAFF
CDR3nt: TGTGCCAGCACCGAGGGGGGGTTTAACACTGAAGCTTTCTTT

abundance: -
d_gene: TRBD1
v_gene: TRBV5-6
j_gene: TRBJ2-7
CDR3aa: CASSLWDSFSYEQYF
CDR3nt: TGTGCCAGCAGCTTGTGGGACAGTTTTTCCTACGAGCAGTACTTC

abundance: -
d_gene: TRBD1
v_gene: TRBV28
j_gene: TRBJ1-6
CDR3aa: CASSLDRGRVYSPLHF
CDR3nt: TGTGCCAGCAGTTTAGACAGGGGGCGGGTTTATTCACCCCTCCACTTT

abundance: -
d_gene: TRBD2
v_gene: TRBV6-2/TRBV6-3
j_gene: TRBJ2-7
CDR3aa: CASSPLAGISYEQYF
CDR3nt: TGTGCCAGCAGCCCGCTAGCGGGGATTTCCTACGAGCAGTACTTC

abundance: -
d_gene: TRBD1
v_gene: TRBV14
j_gene: TRBJ2-7
CDR3aa: CASSLGRTGYDEQYF
CDR3nt: TGTGCCAGCAGCCTCGGTCGGACAGGGTACGACGAGCAGTACTTC

abundance: -
d_gene: -
v_gene: TRBV12-3/TRBV12-4
j_gene: TRBJ2-7
CDR3aa: CASSYRLDAEQYF
CDR3nt: TGTGCCAGCAGTTACCGACTTGACGCTGAGCAGTACTTC

abundance: -
d_gene: -
v_gene: TRBV28
j_gene: TRBJ2-3
CDR3aa: CASRDFGQGTDTQYF
CDR3nt: TGTGCCAGCAGGGACTTCGGCCAGGGGACAGATACGCAGTATTTT

abundance: few
d_gene: TRBD1
v_gene: TRBV5-1
j_gene: TRBJ2-2
CDR3aa: CASSPLTGVGTGELFF
CDR3nt: TGCGCCAGCAGCCCGCTCACAGGGGTTGGTACCGGGGAGCTGTTTTTT

abundance: -
d_gene: -
v_gene: TRBV5-1
j_gene: TRBJ2-1
CDR3aa: CASSLQGLYNEQFF
CDR3nt: TGCGCCAGCAGCTTACAGGGACTATACAATGAGCAGTTCTTC

abundance: -
d_gene: -
v_gene: TRBV24-1
j_gene: TRBJ1-5
CDR3aa: CATARAGDSNQPQHF
CDR3nt: TGTGCCACCGCAAGGGCAGGGGATAGCAATCAGCCCCAGCATTTT

abundance: -
d_gene: TRBD1
v_gene: TRBV6-5
j_gene: TRBJ1-4
CDR3aa: CASRGQYNEKLFF
CDR3nt: TGTGCCAGCAGGGGACAGTATAATGAAAAACTGTTTTTT

abundance: -
d_gene: TRBD1
v_gene: TRBV6-1
j_gene: TRBJ1-1
CDR3aa: CASSERWDRGNTEAFF
CDR3nt: TGTGCCAGCAGTGAGAGATGGGACAGGGGGAACACTGAAGCTTTCTTT

abundance: -
d_gene: TRBD2
v_gene: TRBV9
j_gene: TRBJ2-1
CDR3aa: CASSVGFGGRADEQFF
CDR3nt: TGTGCCAGCAGCGTAGGATTTGGCGGGAGGGCCGATGAGCAGTTCTTC